These T cell receptor beta chains were read from a single sample in a study of blood T cells in healthy people across ages. TCRdb called the 5' RACE reads again in MiXCR, with one record for every CDR3 protein. This table has 1,800,000 or so distinct CDR3 sequences, roughly two fifths appearing once. Input material: blood. The receptors derive from a human donor in good health. Each CDR3 is given with its conserved first and last residue. A D gene is named only where the DNA matches it firmly. For some rows the clone size is stated as once, few or many, or as a class when expanded; others skip it.

clone_size	d_call	j_call	v_call	cdr3_aa	cdr3_nt
-	-	TRBJ2-7	TRBV6-5	CASRYLDNYEQYF	TGTGCCAGCAGGTACCTGGACAACTACGAGCAGTACTTC
few	TRBD2	TRBJ2-5	TRBV29-1	CSVTQRGGFGTQYF	TGCAGCGTGACCCAGCGGGGGGGATTCGGGACCCAGTACTTC
-	-	TRBJ1-5	TRBV18	CASSPGQLLSNQPQHF	TGTGCCAGCTCACCCGGACAGTTACTTAGCAATCAGCCCCAGCATTTT
few	-	TRBJ1-2	TRBV7-2	CASSSGVSGDYGYTF	TGTGCCAGCAGCTCCGGGGTATCCGGGGACTATGGCTACACCTTC
-	-	TRBJ2-3	TRBV6-6	CASSTGTITDTQYF	TGTGCCAGCAGTACCGGGACGATCACAGATACGCAGTATTTT
few	-	TRBJ1-2	TRBV9	CASSAGHGYTF	TGTGCCAGCAGCGCGGGACATGGCTACACCTTC
few	-	TRBJ2-5	TRBV5-1	CASSILTGRRKETQYF	TGCGCCAGCAGCATACTGACGGGACGGCGAAAAGAGACCCAGTACTTC
-	-	TRBJ2-7	TRBV3-1	CASSRRSGSEQYF	TGTGCCAGCAGCCGCCGCAGTGGGAGCGAGCAGTACTTC
-	-	TRBJ2-3	TRBV4-3	CASNQDSGVDTQYF	TGCGCCAGCAACCAAGATTCCGGGGTAGATACGCAGTATTTT
few	-	TRBJ1-2	TRBV7-6	CASSSGGAAGHGYTF	TGTGCCAGCAGCTCCGGGGGGGCGGCAGGGCATGGCTACACCTTC
-	-	TRBJ1-1	TRBV20-1	CSAKFPGGPNTEAFF	TGCAGTGCTAAGTTCCCTGGGGGGCCGAACACTGAAGCTTTCTTT
few	TRBD1	TRBJ2-7	TRBV6-1	CASRTGLNSYEQYF	TGTGCCAGCAGGACAGGGCTCAACTCCTACGAGCAGTACTTC
few	-	TRBJ2-1	TRBV7-8	CASSLALGGHHNEQFF	TGTGCCAGCAGCTTAGCGCTGGGGGGACACCACAATGAGCAGTTCTTC
-	-	TRBJ2-1	TRBV20-1	CSARDLGRWVDNEQFF	TGCAGTGCTAGAGATCTGGGACGATGGGTTGACAATGAGCAGTTCTTC
-	-	TRBJ1-1	TRBV29-1	CSVDKRTEAFF	TGCAGCGTTGATAAGAGGACTGAAGCTTTCTTT
few	-	TRBJ1-4	TRBV18	CASSPRSPEKLFF	TGTGCCAGCTCACCACGGTCCCCAGAAAAACTGTTTTTT
-	-	TRBJ1-5	TRBV12-5	CASGLGRPEEPQHF	TGTGCTAGTGGTTTGGGCCGACCCGAGGAGCCCCAGCATTTT
many	TRBD1	TRBJ2-5	TRBV12-3/TRBV12-4	CASSETGEETQYF	TGTGCCAGCAGTGAGACAGGGGAAGAGACCCAGTACTTC
few	-	TRBJ1-6	TRBV10-3	CAISVGNSPLHF	TGTGCCATCAGTGTTGGGAATTCACCCCTCCACTTT
-	TRBD1	TRBJ1-1	TRBV12-3/TRBV12-4	CASRAFGTATNTEAFF	TGTGCCAGCAGAGCCTTCGGGACAGCCACGAACACTGAAGCTTTCTTT
-	TRBD2	TRBJ2-3	TRBV7-2	CASSLSGGSPRTDTQYF	TGTGCCAGCAGCTTGAGCGGGGGCTCTCCTCGCACAGATACGCAGTATTTT
-	TRBD2	TRBJ2-7	TRBV7-9	CASNLAGGLSSYEQYF	TGTGCCAGCAACTTAGCGGGAGGATTAAGCTCCTACGAGCAGTACTTC
-	-	TRBJ1-2	TRBV7-2	CASSLGMYQGGYTF	TGTGCCAGCAGCTTAGGGATGTACCAGGGAGGCTACACCTTC
-	TRBD1	TRBJ2-1	TRBV12-3/TRBV12-4	CASSQGARATNEQFF	TGTGCCAGCAGTCAGGGGGCACGAGCTACCAATGAGCAGTTCTTC
-	TRBD1	TRBJ1-2	TRBV4-3	CASSQWFDRVYGYTF	TGCGCCAGCAGCCAATGGTTCGACAGGGTCTATGGCTACACCTTC
-	-	TRBJ2-1	TRBV11-3	CASSLEFSGIDEQFF	TGTGCCAGCAGCTTAGAGTTTAGTGGTATCGATGAGCAGTTCTTC
-	-	TRBJ1-6	TRBV9	CASSAGRNSPLHF	TGTGCCAGCAGTGCAGGGCGAAATTCACCCCTCCACTTT
-	-	TRBJ2-1	TRBV12-3/TRBV12-4	CASSFIIRGPDEQFF	TGTGCCAGCAGTTTTATCATACGGGGGCCAGATGAGCAGTTCTTC
-	TRBD1	TRBJ2-3	TRBV6-5	CASSYGTALTDTQYF	TGTGCCAGCAGTTACGGGACAGCCCTCACAGATACGCAGTATTTT
few	-	TRBJ2-3	TRBV12-3/TRBV12-4	CASIGPGNTDTQYF	TGTGCCAGCATAGGACCAGGGAACACAGATACGCAGTATTTT
-	-	TRBJ2-1	TRBV6-2/TRBV6-3	CASSYSPTGGAGEQFF	TGTGCCAGCAGTTACTCCCCAACGGGGGGCGCGGGGGAGCAGTTCTTC
few	-	TRBJ2-7	TRBV20-1	CSARVESSYEQYF	TGCAGTGCTAGAGTTGAGAGCTCCTACGAGCAGTACTTC
many	-	TRBJ2-7	TRBV7-2	CASSPRRVSSEQYF	TGTGCCAGCAGCCCGCGACGGGTATCGAGTGAGCAGTACTTC
-	TRBD2	TRBJ2-7	TRBV9	CASSVALGGYEQYF	TGTGCCAGCAGCGTAGCTCTGGGGGGGTACGAGCAGTACTTC
-	TRBD1	TRBJ1-1	TRBV6-6	CPSTLRHRGADTEAFF	TGTCCCAGCACCCTCCGACACAGGGGCGCGGATACTGAAGCTTTCTTT
-	-	TRBJ1-2	TRBV7-2	CASSPRGTTVPYGYTF	TGTGCCAGCAGCCCCCGAGGCACTACAGTACCCTATGGCTACACCTTC
once	-	TRBJ2-5	TRBV6-2/TRBV6-3	CASSSATETQYF	TGTGCCAGCAGTTCCGCCACCGAGACCCAGTACTTC
-	-	TRBJ1-1	TRBV29-1	CSVDISMNTEAFF	TGCAGCGTTGATATCTCGATGAACACTGAAGCTTTCTTT
-	-	TRBJ1-2	TRBV27	CASSLRREIGYTF	TGTGCCAGCAGTTTACGCAGGGAAATTGGCTACACCTTC
-	-	TRBJ2-7	TRBV27	CASSPGSALYEQYF	TGTGCCAGCAGTCCGGGCTCTGCGCTCTACGAGCAGTACTTC
-	-	TRBJ2-7	TRBV9	CASTPNEGSRYEQYF	TGTGCCAGCACCCCCAATGAAGGCTCCCGCTACGAGCAGTACTTC
-	TRBD2	TRBJ2-1	TRBV5-1	CASSHSGGVWDEQFF	TGCGCCAGCAGCCACAGCGGGGGGGTTTGGGATGAGCAGTTCTTC
few	TRBD1	TRBJ1-5	TRBV7-8	CASSSVTGGEYSNQPQHF	TGTGCCAGCAGCTCCGTAACAGGGGGCGAGTATAGCAATCAGCCCCAGCATTTT
-	TRBD2	TRBJ2-5	TRBV2	CASSDRERGETQYF	TGTGCCAGCAGCGACCGGGAGCGGGGAGAGACCCAGTACTTC
-	TRBD2	TRBJ2-1	TRBV4-3	CASSQGFRLAGQFF	TGCGCCAGCAGCCAAGGATTTCGGCTAGCGGGGCAGTTCTTC
-	TRBD2	TRBJ2-2	TRBV15	CAIGRGGASDGELFF	TGTGCCATCGGTCGCGGGGGGGCCTCGGACGGGGAGCTGTTTTTT
few	TRBD1	TRBJ2-7	TRBV29-1	CSVIYDRGTPYEQYF	TGCAGCGTCATCTATGACAGGGGGACACCCTACGAGCAGTACTTC
-	TRBD1	TRBJ2-3	TRBV20-1	CSACRGGDTDTQYF	TGCAGTGCTTGTCGAGGGGGCGACACAGATACGCAGTATTTT